Listed here are 18 T cell receptor beta chains from one sample, sequenced in a study of CD8+CD57+ T cells in acquired aplastic anemia (dated by TCRdb to the late 2010s). The instrument given in TCRdb is Illumina HiSeq 2000. Profiling of TCR beta VDJ combinations and CDR3 sequences used genomic DNA as the template. TCRdb trimmed public reads at Q25 via fastp, called clones via MiXCR and kept in-frame beta chains. A single entry per CDR3 protein holds the most common genes and DNA from its merged rows. In this sample the table shows 100,000 to 150,000 distinct CDR3 sequences, 48% of which occur a single time. Of the sample, around 2.5% falls within the top ten clones. Specimen: sorted CD4+, CD8+, or CD8+CD57+ T cells (not recorded which) from PBMCs. These receptors came from a human donor in good health, serving as a control.

V gene TRBV7-2 combines with J gene TRBJ2-7; D is ambiguous. V lost 0 bases, J lost 7 bases, and 10 bases lay in between. The CDR3 is 13 residues long. CDR1 SGHTA and CDR2 FQGNSA come from the germline V gene. CDR3 in DNA: TGTGCCAGCAGCTTAGCAGAGTTTGGTGAGCAGTACTTC. Its translation is CASSLAEFGEQYF.

The J gene is TRBJ1-2, the V gene TRBV2; no clear D gene. CDR1 is SNHLY, CDR2 FYNNEI, per germline. This CDR3 region has 14 residues. With 5 bases removed from V and 4 bases from J, the gap between germline ends came to 14 bases. The CDR3, as DNA: TGTGCCAGCAGTTTAGTTAGTGGTTTCTATGGCTACACCTTC. It translates to CASSLVSGFYGYTF.

V and J are TRBV19 and TRBJ1-2; possibly TRBD1 for D (6 bases). Germline V gene data show CDR1 as LNHDA and CDR2 as SQIVND (reference sequence). This CDR3 is built from 14 residues. V lost 7 bases, J lost 4 bases, and 16 bases lay in between. The CDR3 bases are TGTGCCAGTAATCCGGGGGACACCAGCTATGGCTACACCTTC. This sequence encodes CASNPGDTSYGYTF.

The genes are TRBV28 and TRBJ2-5; 12 nucleotides align to TRBD1. Germline V gene sequence: CDR1 MDHEN, CDR2 SYDVKM. The junction had 3 bases not matched to a gene; V was cut back by 6 bases and J by 4 bases. The CDR3 contains 14 residues. CDR3 residues: CASRPGQGAETQYF. The CDR3 nucleotides are TGTGCCAGCAGGCCGGGACAGGGGGCAGAGACCCAGTACTTC.

In its sample, this clonotype was seen many times. The V and J genes are TRBV10-1 and TRBJ2-1, with D perhaps matching TRBD1 or TRBD2 (6 bases each). This CDR3 has 14 residues. Germline loops: CDR1 WNHNN, CDR2 SYGVQD (reference sequence). V was cut by 5 bases and J by 7 bases, with 15 bases left in between. The CDR3 sequence: CASSPGAWGNEQFF. CDR3 DNA: TGCGCCAGCAGTCCGGGGGCATGGGGGAATGAGCAGTTCTTC.

The CDR3 nucleotides read TGTGCCAGCAGCACCGGGACAGCAGATACGCAGTATTTT. This codes for CASSTGTADTQYF. V is TRBV5-6 and J is TRBJ2-3; TRBD1 agrees at 7 bases. With 4 bases clipped from V and 4 bases from J, the junction kept 3 bases outside the gene matches. Germline CDR1 reads SGHDT; CDR2 reads YYEEEE. This CDR3 is built from 13 residues.

The chain combines TRBV25-1 with TRBJ1-5; tentatively, D is TRBD1 (6 bases). The CDR3 has 16 residues. From germline, CDR1 is MGHDK and CDR2 SYGVNS. The V end lost 8 bases, the J end lost 1 base, and 18 bases lay between the germline ends. Here the CDR3 DNA reads TGTGCCAGCTCCAGGGGCGGGCTTTGGAGCAATCAGCCCCAGCATTTT. It codes for CASSRGGLWSNQPQHF.

This clonotype came up many times. The chain is built from TRBV2 and TRBJ2-7; D is unresolved. The germline V and J ends were trimmed by 2 bases and 0 bases, with 8 bases remaining between them. This CDR3 region has 14 residues. Germline assignment: CDR1 SNHLY and CDR2 FYNNEI. CDR3 protein: CASSEFRDSYEQYF. The CDR3 DNA reads as TGTGCCAGCAGTGAATTTAGGGACTCCTACGAGCAGTACTTC.

This clonotype was seen a handful of times. This rearrangement joins TRBV18 to TRBJ1-4, with TRBD1 matching over 7 bases. The CDR3 totals 13 residues. The V segment lost 6 bases and the J segment 4 bases; nucleotides outside the gene matches: 2. CDR1 and CDR2 from the germline V gene are KGHSH and LQKENI. CDR3 loop: CASSGQINEKLFF. CDR3 nucleotides: TGTGCCAGCTCGGGACAGATTAATGAAAAACTGTTTTTT.

The chain has TRBV2 and TRBJ2-5, with D unclear. Trimming stripped 6 bases from V and 8 bases from J, with 13 bases between. Per the germline V gene, CDR1 is SNHLY and CDR2 is FYNNEI. The CDR3 loop spans 12 amino acids. The CDR3 DNA sequence: TGTGCCAGCAGCCAAGAAGCCCTAACCCAGTACTTC. Protein sequence: CASSQEALTQYF.

The V and J genes are TRBV15 and TRBJ1-5, with D perhaps matching TRBD1 (5 bases). Per germline, CDR1 LNHNV and CDR2 YYDKDF (reference sequence). CDR3 length: 15 residues. The V end lost 4 bases, the J end lost 1 base, and 11 bases lay between the germline ends. The CDR3 here is CATSKLGDSNQPQHF. The DNA of the CDR3 is TGTGCCACCAGCAAGCTTGGGGACAGCAATCAGCCCCAGCATTTT.

This clonotype was recorded many times. This rearrangement joins TRBV18 to TRBJ2-5; no definite D call. Trimming removed 3 bases at V and 4 bases at J, with 9 bases between. The CDR3 has 13 amino acids. Germline V gene data show CDR1 as KGHSH and CDR2 as LQKENI. CDR3 nucleotide sequence: TGTGCCAGCTCACCGGTGGGGATAGAGACCCAGTACTTC. Protein: CASSPVGIETQYF.

This clonotype was seen a handful of times. The V gene is TRBV13, the J gene TRBJ2-1; no definite D call. Trimming cost V 3 bases and J 1 base, with 16 bases left between them. The CDR3 runs 17 residues. The germline CDR1 and CDR2 sequences are PRHDT and FYEKMQ (reference sequence). This CDR3 is CASSFPKLVGSYNEQFF. CDR3 coding DNA: TGTGCCAGCAGCTTCCCGAAGCTTGTGGGGTCCTACAATGAGCAGTTCTTC. The full variable domain, completed using reference TRBV13 and TRBJ2-1, is AAGVIQSPRHLIKEKRETATLKCYPIPRHDTVYWYQQGPGQDPQFLISFYEKMQSDKGSIPDRFSAQQFSDYHSELNMSSLELGDSALYFCASSFPKLVGSYNEQFFGPGTRLTVL.

This clonotype was detected many times. V and J are TRBV5-1 and TRBJ2-1; D is perhaps TRBD1 (6 bases). Germline V gives CDR1 SGHRS, CDR2 YFSETQ. V lost 4 bases, J lost 5 bases, and 19 bases lay in between. This CDR3 is 16 amino acids long. CDR3 residues: CASSPLDRNVHNEQFF. CDR3 bases: TGCGCCAGCAGCCCGTTGGACAGAAATGTACACAATGAGCAGTTCTTC.

The V gene is TRBV6-2 or TRBV6-3, the J gene TRBJ2-1; 7 bases fit TRBD2. The CDR3 totals 14 residues. V gave up 8 bases and J gave up 3 bases; unmatched junction bases: 7. Germline lookup yields CDR1 MNHEY and CDR2 SVGEGT. Here the CDR3 reads CASGRGVGYNEQFF. CDR3 nucleotides: TGTGCCAGCGGACGGGGGGTCGGCTACAATGAGCAGTTCTTC.

This clonotype was recorded at least ten times. The chain employs TRBV7-8 and TRBJ2-2; 9 nucleotides agree with TRBD2. V gave up 0 bases and J gave up 2 bases; unmatched junction bases: 1. The germline CDR1 and CDR2 sequences are SGHVS and FQNEAQ. This CDR3 has 16 residues. In DNA form, the CDR3 reads TGTGCCAGCAGCTTAGCGCTAGCGGGAAACACCGGGGAGCTGTTTTTT. This translates into CASSLALAGNTGELFF.

The chain uses TRBV2 and TRBJ2-3, with 8 bases lining up with TRBD1. The germline V gene encodes CDR1 SNHLY and CDR2 FYNNEI. V was clipped by 5 bases and J by 1 base; unmatched bases: 5. The CDR3 totals 15 residues. CDR3 coding DNA: TGTGCCAGCAGTCCCGGGACAGGTCGCACAGATACGCAGTATTTT. This translates into CASSPGTGRTDTQYF. Full variable domain (missing parts from reference TRBV2 and TRBJ2-3): EPEVTQTPSHQVTQMGQEVILRCVPISNHLYFYWYRQILGQKVEFLVSFYNNEISEKSEIFDDQFSVERPDGSNFTLKIRSTKLEDSAMYFCASSPGTGRTDTQYFGPGTRLTVL.

This clonotype appeared a few times. This rearrangement joins TRBV25-1 to TRBJ2-5; D is unclear. CDR3 length: 12 amino acids. V lost 6 bases and J 5 bases, leaving 10 bases between the germline ends. CDR1 MGHDK and CDR2 SYGVNS come from the germline V gene. The CDR3 spells CASSGKRETQYF. For the CDR3, the DNA is TGTGCCAGCAGCGGAAAGAGGGAGACCCAGTACTTC.